This TCR beta chain is drawn from a study of cytomegalovirus exposure and HLA in healthy donors (TCRdb year 2017). For the study in its entirety: An earlier analysis of 587 of the donors reported 276 Gb of sequence data and 117 million unique TCR beta sequences obtained from approximately 180 million T cells. Class I and class II HLA loci were covered by the typing at four-digit resolution. All discovery cohort repertoires had been generated on a single sequencing platform. Using immunosequencing, the study profiled T cell repertoires from 500 to 800 subjects and related those repertoires to cytomegalovirus serostatus. Roughly 300 gigabases of sequencing data and tens of millions of unique TCR sequences made up an early release that covered some 640 HLA-typed donors. In a later analysis, previously published TCR beta repertoires from several hundred donors were re-analyzed and high-resolution HLA genotyping was added so that TCR occurrence patterns could be studied. Across around 400 genotyped donors of the cohort, an average of about 240,000 unique TCR beta nucleotide sequences per donor were sequenced, and roughly 18% of those sequences were non-productive. Donor age, sex, ethnicity and CMV serostatus were collected together with the repertoire data. High-throughput TCR immunosequencing, statistical association of individual TCRs with disease status, and machine learning were combined to predict cytomegalovirus infection status. The genetic ancestry cluster associated with self-reported Caucasian donors included over 80% of the roughly 400 genotyped donors. Rather than drawing on any new phenotypic data, the later analysis identified candidate immune exposures from TCR beta sequences and the way those sequences occurred across donors. To decide whether each TCR beta V gene segment behaved as functional or pseudogenic, an earlier analysis of some 540 of the donors relied on high-throughput TCR beta sequencing. The study aimed to test whether signatures of past pathogen exposure could be identified by cataloging public T cell receptors. Genome-wide SNP genotypes for about three fifths of the roughly 670 donors were used in a later genetic analysis, which treated that subset as a discovery cohort. Typing coverage varied by locus: roughly 629-630 donors for A, B, C, DRB1 and DQB1; under 550 for DQA1; some 610 for DPA1; roughly 470 for DPB1. In addition to the first cohort of 500 to 850 subjects, a separate validation cohort of some 120 different subjects was used. Four to six DR-DQ haplotypes were handled as single units for association and clustering, since linkage in the cohort was strong.

A remark on this clone: There is no known antigen for this receptor. No quality values exist for individual bases; no much larger clone is one base distant.

The paper's findings and limits, for the study overall: Because some donors lacked HLA typing at each locus, the association tests relied only on the typed subset. The only immune exposure information available for the cohort was CMV serostatus. Several of the top co-occurrence clusters appeared to be linked to parvovirus B19, influenza, CMV and Epstein-Barr virus, according to a later analysis. Most TCR sequences were seen in very few donors, while some public TCRs were found in many individuals. Because counts were too low, roughly 16 rarely observed V segments, including chromosome 9 orphons, were excluded from the earlier analysis of around 590 of the donors. A cluster of highly shared sequence variants was judged likely to represent a technical artifact of the sequencing pipeline. Presence/absence analyses assumed roughly uniform sequencing depth across donors, an assumption that may not hold. In a later analysis, 16,951 TCR beta sequences were associated with specific HLA alleles at a false discovery rate of 0.05. Linkage disequilibrium might explain the correlated functional status among segregating V segments, but an unknown experimental factor could not be ruled out. Only TCR beta chains were sequenced in this cohort, and the absence of alpha or paired-chain data limited detectable features. In a later genetic analysis, a missense DCLRE1C variant was associated with V-gene and J-gene trimming of TCR beta chains, and the association was replicated in an independent cohort. According to a later analysis, TCR association rates differed among HLA loci, with DRB1 alleles showing the most associated TCRs and HLA-C alleles showing the fewest. Cytomegalovirus status was reported to be diagnosed by the classifier with high specificity and sensitivity in both the original and validation cohorts. In vitro tests confirmed that a few of the cytomegalovirus-associated TCR beta chains recognize cytomegalovirus antigens. According to a later genetic analysis, donors in an Asian-associated ancestry cluster had fewer N-insertions in productive TCRs than the roughly 670-donor mean. A further reported finding was that TCR beta sequences accurately predicted the HLA-A and HLA-B alleles for most subjects in the first cohort. According to the authors, the approach could potentially be generalized to other disease states and immunological phenotypes. When HLA alleles, especially DR and DQ, strongly co-occurred, TCR associations were difficult to assign to individual alleles. A total of around 150 TCR beta chains were listed by the study as associated with cytomegalovirus. An earlier analysis of approximately 590 of the donors showed that most TCR beta V segments appeared in productive rearrangements either about 87% or about 30% of the time, which broadly matched IMGT annotations. A later analysis found that most CMV-associated TCR beta chains appeared HLA-restricted, with HLA associations seemingly driven largely by CMV exposure. Compared with equally common non-associated chains, HLA-associated TCR beta chains in a later analysis were more clonally expanded and had lower generation probabilities.

The cohort was made up of under 800 healthy bone marrow donors. At the time of sampling, all cohort members were nominally healthy, though unrecorded immune exposures were likely present. The donor was CMV seropositive and was included in the group of approximately 300 seropositive cohort members. A peripheral blood sample was provided by each donor, and peripheral blood mononuclear cells were used for TCR beta sequencing. Genomic DNA extraction from the blood cell samples was performed with the Qiagen DNeasy Blood Extraction Kit. The library was produced with the immunoSEQ multiplex PCR assay. The multiplex PCR relied on a mix of 60 forward primers for TCR Vbeta segments and 13 reverse primers for TCR Jbeta segments. The CDR3 region of rearranged TCR beta genes was amplified from genomic DNA by a multiplex PCR assay. The Illumina HiSeq System was used to sequence the amplified TCR beta libraries as 87-base-pair reads. The study's own analysis went as follows. A later analysis counted tens of millions of unique TCR beta chains across the 690 or so repertoires, and around 9.9 million of these chains were shared by at least two donors. To remove PCR and sequencing errors, raw reads were error-corrected and collapsed into unique sequences using a nearest-neighbor algorithm that merged closely related sequences. CDR3 sequences were aligned to IMGT reference sequences to assign V, D and J gene segments. For a sequence to be retained, a match of at least six nucleotides to both a V gene segment and a J gene segment was required. Rearrangements were called productive when the CDR3 lacked stop codons and stayed in frame with V and J; all others were non-productive. CDR3 was defined by IMGT convention, running from the second conserved V-encoded cysteine to the conserved J-encoded phenylalanine. The earlier analysis of approximately 590 of the donors excluded any sequence lacking an unambiguous match to a single V gene segment. An earlier analysis of several hundred of the donors called V segments functional above 56.7% productive rearrangements and segregating when the between-donor standard deviation exceeded 5%. A statistical classification framework was built for diagnosing cytomegalovirus status from the catalog of TCR beta chain sequences. In a later analysis, TCR nucleotide sequences were compared against IMGT/GENE-DB human TR gene sequences so that V and J genes could be assigned. A later analysis assigned CDR3 sequences and most-parsimonious VDJ recombination scenarios with the TCRdist pipeline. A later analysis defined each TCR beta chain by its CDR3 amino acid sequence plus V-gene family, and excluded reads lacking a unique V-gene family. In a later analysis, 450 to 600 highly shared, low-generation-probability nucleotide sequences were removed to address suspected cross-contamination and a sequencing artifact. In a later analysis, a clonal expansion index for each public chain was calculated from normalized within-repertoire ranks of inferred template counts. In a later analysis, generation probabilities were computed using a VDJ recombination model fitted to out-of-frame rearrangements, and the results were checked against IGoR. A later analysis scored TCR-TCR, TCR-HLA and TCR-CMV co-occurrence with hypergeometric tests, applying a repertoire-size bias correction to TCR pairs. False discovery rates were estimated in a later analysis by permuting HLA or CMV assignments 20 times. A later analysis grouped co-occurring TCRs with DBSCAN, adding TCRdist sequence similarity when clustering within HLA-allele-positive subsets. For co-occurrence clustering, repertoires with fewer than 30,000 or more than 120,000 public chains were excluded, along with four or five repertoires with anomalous nucleotide sharing. Imported from immuneACCESS, the table was reduced by TCRdb to in-frame sequences with V and J called. These copies leave out some clones; in studies compared against another copy, an unresolved V gene accounts for under half, and the cause of the remainder is not known. Clonal size and the V and J genes are those of that table, whereas D and trimming came from the DNA. Here the sample has roughly 200,000 clones; more than 60% occur a single time. The ten most abundant clones make up roughly 2.1% of the sample.

This TCR was sampled from a woman aged 30 to 39 in good health and CMV-seropositive. Input material: PBMCs.

CDR3 protein: CASSYKGQAAYEQYF. The nucleotides read TGTGCCAGCAGCTATAAGGGACAGGCGGCTTACGAGCAGTACTTC. Recombination connected TRBV27 to TRBJ2-7; TRBD1 matches 8 bases in the middle. From the cysteine up to the phenylalanine, the CDR3 has a length of 15 residues. Only the CDR3 region is kept as DNA, spanning 45 bases read in frame from base 1. Compared with germline, V lacks 6 bases and J lacks 4 bases; bases without a gene match: 11. The germline V gene (reference sequence) yields MNHEY for CDR1 and SMNVEV for CDR2.